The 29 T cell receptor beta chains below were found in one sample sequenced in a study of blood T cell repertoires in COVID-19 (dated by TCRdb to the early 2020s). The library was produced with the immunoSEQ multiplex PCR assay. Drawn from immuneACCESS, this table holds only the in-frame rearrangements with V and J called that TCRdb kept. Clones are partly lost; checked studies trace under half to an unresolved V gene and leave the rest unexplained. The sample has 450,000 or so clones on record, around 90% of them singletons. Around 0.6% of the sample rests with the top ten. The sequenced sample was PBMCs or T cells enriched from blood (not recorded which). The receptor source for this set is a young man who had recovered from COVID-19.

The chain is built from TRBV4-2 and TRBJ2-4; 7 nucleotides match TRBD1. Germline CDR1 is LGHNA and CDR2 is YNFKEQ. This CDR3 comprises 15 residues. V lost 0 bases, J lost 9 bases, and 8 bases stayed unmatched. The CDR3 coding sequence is TGTGCCAGCAGCCAAGATTCCACAGGGGAAGCCATTCAGTACTTC. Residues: CASSQDSTGEAIQYF.

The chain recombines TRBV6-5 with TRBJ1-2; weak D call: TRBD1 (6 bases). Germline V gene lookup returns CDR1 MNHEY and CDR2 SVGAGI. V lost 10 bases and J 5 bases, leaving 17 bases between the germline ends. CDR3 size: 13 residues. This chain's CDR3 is CATQPTGNYGYTF. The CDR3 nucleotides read TGTGCCACCCAGCCTACAGGGAATTATGGCTACACCTTC.

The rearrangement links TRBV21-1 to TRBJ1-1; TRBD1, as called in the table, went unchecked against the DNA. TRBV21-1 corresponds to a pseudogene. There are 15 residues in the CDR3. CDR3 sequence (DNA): TGTGCCAGCAGCAGATTAGGGGTGACGAACACTGAAGCTTTCTTT. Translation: CASSRLGVTNTEAFF.

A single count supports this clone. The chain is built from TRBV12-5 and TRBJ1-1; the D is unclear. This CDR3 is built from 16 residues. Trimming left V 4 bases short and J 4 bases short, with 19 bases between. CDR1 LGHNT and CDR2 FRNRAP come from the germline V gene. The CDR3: CASGSSRWPPGTEAFF. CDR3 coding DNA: TGTGCTAGTGGTTCCTCCCGGTGGCCCCCAGGCACTGAAGCTTTCTTT. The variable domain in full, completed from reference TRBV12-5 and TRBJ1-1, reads DARVTQTPRHKVTEMGQEVTMRCQPILGHNTVFWYRQTMMQGLELLAYFRNRAPLDDSGMPKDRFSAEMPDATLATLKIQPSEPRDSAVYFCASGSSRWPPGTEAFFGQGTRLTVV.

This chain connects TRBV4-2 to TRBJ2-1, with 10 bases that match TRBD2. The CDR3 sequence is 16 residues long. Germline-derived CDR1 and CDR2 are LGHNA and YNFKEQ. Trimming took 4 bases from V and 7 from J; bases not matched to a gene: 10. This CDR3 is CASSPGRGLAENEQFF. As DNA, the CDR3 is TGTGCCAGCAGCCCAGGCCGAGGACTAGCGGAGAATGAGCAGTTCTTC.

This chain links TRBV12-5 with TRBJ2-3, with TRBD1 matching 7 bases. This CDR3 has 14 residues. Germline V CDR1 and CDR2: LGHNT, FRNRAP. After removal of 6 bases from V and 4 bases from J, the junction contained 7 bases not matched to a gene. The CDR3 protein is CASGQGQVPDTQYF. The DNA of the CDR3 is TGTGCTAGTGGACAAGGACAGGTCCCAGATACGCAGTATTTT.

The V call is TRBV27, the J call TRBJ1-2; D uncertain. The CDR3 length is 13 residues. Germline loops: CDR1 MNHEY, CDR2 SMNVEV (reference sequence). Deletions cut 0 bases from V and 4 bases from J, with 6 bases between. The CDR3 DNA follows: TGTGCCAGCAGTTTATCCAGGATCTATGGCTACACCTTC. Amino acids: CASSLSRIYGYTF.

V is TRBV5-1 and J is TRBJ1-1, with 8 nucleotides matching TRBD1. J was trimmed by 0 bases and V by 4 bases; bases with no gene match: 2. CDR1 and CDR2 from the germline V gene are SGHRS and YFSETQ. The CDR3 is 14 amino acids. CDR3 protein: CASSLTGVNTEAFF. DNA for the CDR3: TGCGCCAGCAGCCTGACAGGGGTGAACACTGAAGCTTTCTTT.

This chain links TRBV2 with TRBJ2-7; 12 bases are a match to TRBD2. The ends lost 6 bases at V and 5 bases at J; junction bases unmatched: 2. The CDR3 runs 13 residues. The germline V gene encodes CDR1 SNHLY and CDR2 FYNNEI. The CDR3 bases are TGTGCCAGCAGCGGGACTAGCGGGCACGAGCAGTACTTC. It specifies CASSGTSGHEQYF.

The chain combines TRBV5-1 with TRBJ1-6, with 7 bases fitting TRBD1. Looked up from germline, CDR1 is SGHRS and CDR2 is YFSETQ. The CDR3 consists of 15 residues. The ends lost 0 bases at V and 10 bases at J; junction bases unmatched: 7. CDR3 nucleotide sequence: TGCGCCAGCAGCTTGGTGCCAGGGGGACGCTCACCCCTCCACTTT. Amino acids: CASSLVPGGRSPLHF.

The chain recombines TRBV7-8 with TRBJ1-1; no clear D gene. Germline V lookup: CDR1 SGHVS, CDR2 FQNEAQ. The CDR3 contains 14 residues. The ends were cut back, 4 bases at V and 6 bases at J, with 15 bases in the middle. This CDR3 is CASSSPSPGAEAFF. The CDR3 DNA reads TGTGCCAGCAGCTCGCCTTCTCCGGGAGCTGAAGCTTTCTTT.

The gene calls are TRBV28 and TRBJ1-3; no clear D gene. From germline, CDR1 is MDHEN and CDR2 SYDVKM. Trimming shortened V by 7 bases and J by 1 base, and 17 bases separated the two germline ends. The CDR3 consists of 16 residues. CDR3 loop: CASTRGSRLSGNTIYF. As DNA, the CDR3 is TGTGCCAGCACACGCGGGTCCCGGTTGTCTGGAAACACCATATATTTT.

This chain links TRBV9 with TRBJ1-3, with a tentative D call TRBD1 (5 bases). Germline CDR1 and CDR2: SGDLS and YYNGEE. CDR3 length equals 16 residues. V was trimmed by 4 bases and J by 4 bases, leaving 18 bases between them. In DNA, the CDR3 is TGTGCCAGCAGCCCCCAGGGCGCGGTGTTGGGAAACACCATATATTTT. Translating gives CASSPQGAVLGNTIYF. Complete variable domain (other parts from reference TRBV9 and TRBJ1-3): DSGVTQTPKHLITATGQRVTLRCSPRSGDLSVYWYQQSLDQGLQFLIQYYNGEERAKGNILERFSAQQFPDLHSELNLSSLELGDSALYFCASSPQGAVLGNTIYFGEGSWLTVV.

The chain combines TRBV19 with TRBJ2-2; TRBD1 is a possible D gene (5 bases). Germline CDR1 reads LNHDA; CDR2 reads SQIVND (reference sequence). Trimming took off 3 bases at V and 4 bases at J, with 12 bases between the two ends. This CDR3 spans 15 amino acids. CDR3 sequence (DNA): TGTGCCAGTAGTATCATGGGGCTCTTCACCGGGGAGCTGTTTTTT. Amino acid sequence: CASSIMGLFTGELFF.

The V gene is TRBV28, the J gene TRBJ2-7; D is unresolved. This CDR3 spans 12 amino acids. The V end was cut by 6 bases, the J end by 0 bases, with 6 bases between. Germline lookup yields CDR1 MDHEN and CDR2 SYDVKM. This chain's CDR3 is CASRALSYEQYF. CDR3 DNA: TGTGCCAGCAGGGCCCTCTCCTACGAGCAGTACTTC.

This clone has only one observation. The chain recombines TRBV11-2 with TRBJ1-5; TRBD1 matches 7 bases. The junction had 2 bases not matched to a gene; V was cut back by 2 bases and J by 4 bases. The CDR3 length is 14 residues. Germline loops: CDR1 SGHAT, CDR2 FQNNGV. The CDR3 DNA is TGTGCCAGCAGCTTATCAGGGGGTAATCAGCCCCAGCATTTT. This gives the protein CASSLSGGNQPQHF. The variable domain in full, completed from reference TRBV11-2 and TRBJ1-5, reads EAGVAQSPRYKIIEKRQSVAFWCNPISGHATLYWYQQILGQGPKLLIQFQNNGVVDDSQLPKDRFSAERLKGVDSTLKIQPAKLEDSAVYLCASSLSGGNQPQHFGDGTRLSIL.

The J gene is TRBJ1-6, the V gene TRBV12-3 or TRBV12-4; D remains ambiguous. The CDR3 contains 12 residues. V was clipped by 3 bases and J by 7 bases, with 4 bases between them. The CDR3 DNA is TGTGCCAGCAGTTTTCAGAATTCACCCCTCCACTTT. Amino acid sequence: CASSFQNSPLHF.

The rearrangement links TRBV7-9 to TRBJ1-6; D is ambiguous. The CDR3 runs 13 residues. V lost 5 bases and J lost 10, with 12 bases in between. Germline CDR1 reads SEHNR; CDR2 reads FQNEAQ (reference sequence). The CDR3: CASSTTTGSPLHF. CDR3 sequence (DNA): TGTGCCAGCAGCACAACCACGGGGTCACCCCTCCACTTT.

The CDR3 reads CASSSDGRSENIQYF. CDR3 sequence (DNA): TGTGCCAGCAGCTCCGATGGGAGGTCGGAAAACATTCAGTACTTC. The genes are TRBV7-6 and TRBJ2-4; weak D call: TRBD2 (6 bases). Germline-derived CDR1 and CDR2 are SGHVS and FNYEAQ. The CDR3 consists of 15 residues. Trimming removed 4 bases from V and 5 bases from J, with 15 bases in between.

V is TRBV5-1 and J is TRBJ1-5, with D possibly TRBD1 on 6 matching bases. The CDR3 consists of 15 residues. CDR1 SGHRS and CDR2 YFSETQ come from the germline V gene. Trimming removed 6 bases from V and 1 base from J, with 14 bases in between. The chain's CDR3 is CASTSGGRSNQPQHF. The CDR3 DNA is TGCGCCAGCACCTCGGGGGGGCGAAGCAATCAGCCCCAGCATTTT.

The CDR3 loop reads CASSLSEGQPQHF. The CDR3 region has the DNA TGTGCCAGCAGTTTATCTGAGGGCCAGCCCCAGCATTTT. The chain is built from TRBV12-3 or TRBV12-4 and TRBJ1-5, with D hard to call. The CDR3 extends over 13 amino acids. The V end was cut by 2 bases, the J end by 7 bases, with 9 bases between.

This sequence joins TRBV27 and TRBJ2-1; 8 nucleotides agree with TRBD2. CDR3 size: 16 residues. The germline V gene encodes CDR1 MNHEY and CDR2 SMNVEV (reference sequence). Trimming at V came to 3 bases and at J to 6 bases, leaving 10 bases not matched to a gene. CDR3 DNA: TGTGCCAGCAGTTTCGTAAGCGGGAGAGTGGGCAATGAGCAGTTCTTC. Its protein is CASSFVSGRVGNEQFF.

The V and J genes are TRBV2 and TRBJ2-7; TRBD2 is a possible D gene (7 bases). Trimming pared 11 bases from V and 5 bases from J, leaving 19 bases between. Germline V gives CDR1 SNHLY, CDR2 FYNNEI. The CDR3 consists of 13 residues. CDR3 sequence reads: CASRGGGSNEQYF. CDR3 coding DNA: TGTGCCTCCCGCGGGGGCGGGAGCAACGAGCAGTACTTC.

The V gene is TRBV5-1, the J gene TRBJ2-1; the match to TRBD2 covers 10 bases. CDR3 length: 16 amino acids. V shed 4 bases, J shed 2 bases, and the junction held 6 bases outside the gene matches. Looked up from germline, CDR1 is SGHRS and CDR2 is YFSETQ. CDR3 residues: CASSVLAGETYNEQFF. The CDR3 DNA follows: TGCGCCAGCAGCGTTCTAGCGGGAGAAACCTACAATGAGCAGTTCTTC.

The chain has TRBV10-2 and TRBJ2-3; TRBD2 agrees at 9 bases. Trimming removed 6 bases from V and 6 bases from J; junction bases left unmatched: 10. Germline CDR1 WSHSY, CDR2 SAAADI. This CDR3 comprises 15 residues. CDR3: CASSIAGDERDTQYF. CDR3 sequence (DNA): TGCGCCAGCAGCATAGCGGGGGACGAGAGGGATACGCAGTATTTT.

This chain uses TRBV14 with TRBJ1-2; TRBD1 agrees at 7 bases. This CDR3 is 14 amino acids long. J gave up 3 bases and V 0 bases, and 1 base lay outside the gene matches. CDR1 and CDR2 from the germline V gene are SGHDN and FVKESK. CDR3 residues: CASSQEQGHYGYTF. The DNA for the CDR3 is TGTGCCAGCAGCCAAGAACAGGGGCACTATGGCTACACCTTC.

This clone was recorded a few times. As DNA, the CDR3 is TGTGCCAGCAGCTGGGGACAAACGAACACTGAAGCTTTCTTT. This translates into CASSWGQTNTEAFF. This chain joins TRBV7-3 and TRBJ1-1, with D maybe TRBD1 (6 bases). The CDR3 has 14 residues. The V end lost 4 bases, the J end lost 1 base, and 10 bases lay between the germline ends. CDR1 and CDR2 from the germline V gene are SGHTA and FQGTGA. Using reference TRBV7-3 and TRBJ1-1 for the parts outside the CDR3, the full variable domain is GAGVSQTPSNKVTEKGKYVELRCDPISGHTALYWYRQSLGQGPEFLIYFQGTGAADDSGLPNDRFFAVRPEGSVSTLKIQRTERGDSAVYLCASSWGQTNTEAFFGQGTRLTVV.

DNA of the CDR3: TGTGCCAGCAGCCGCGACAGAATTCCGAACACTGAAGCTTTCTTT. Translating it yields CASSRDRIPNTEAFF. The chain links TRBV6-5 to TRBJ1-1, with a possible D match to TRBD1 (5 bases). The germline V gene has CDR1 MNHEY and CDR2 SVGAGI. CDR3 length equals 15 residues. Trimming took 6 bases from V and 1 from J, leaving 15 bases between them.

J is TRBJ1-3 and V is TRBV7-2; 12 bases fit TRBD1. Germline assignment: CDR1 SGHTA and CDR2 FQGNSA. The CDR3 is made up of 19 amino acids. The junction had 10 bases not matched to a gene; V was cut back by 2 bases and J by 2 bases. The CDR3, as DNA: TGTGCCAGCAGCTTAAGGGACAGGGGGCTTTTTGGAGCTGGAAACACCATATATTTT. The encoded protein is CASSLRDRGLFGAGNTIYF.